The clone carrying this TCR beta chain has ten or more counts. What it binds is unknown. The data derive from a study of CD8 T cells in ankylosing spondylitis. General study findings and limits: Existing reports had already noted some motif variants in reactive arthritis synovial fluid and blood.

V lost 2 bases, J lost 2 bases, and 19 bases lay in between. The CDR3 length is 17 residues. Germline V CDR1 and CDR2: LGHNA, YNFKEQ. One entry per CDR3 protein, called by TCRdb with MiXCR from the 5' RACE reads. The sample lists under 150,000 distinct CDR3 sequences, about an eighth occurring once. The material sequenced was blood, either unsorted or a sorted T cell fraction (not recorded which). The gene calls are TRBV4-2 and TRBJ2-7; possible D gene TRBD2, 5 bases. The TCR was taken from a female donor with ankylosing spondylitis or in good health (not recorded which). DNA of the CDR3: TGTGCCAGCAGCCAACCCAGCCAGCGGCCGTCCCCCTACGAGCAGTACTTC. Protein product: CASSQPSQRPSPYEQYF.